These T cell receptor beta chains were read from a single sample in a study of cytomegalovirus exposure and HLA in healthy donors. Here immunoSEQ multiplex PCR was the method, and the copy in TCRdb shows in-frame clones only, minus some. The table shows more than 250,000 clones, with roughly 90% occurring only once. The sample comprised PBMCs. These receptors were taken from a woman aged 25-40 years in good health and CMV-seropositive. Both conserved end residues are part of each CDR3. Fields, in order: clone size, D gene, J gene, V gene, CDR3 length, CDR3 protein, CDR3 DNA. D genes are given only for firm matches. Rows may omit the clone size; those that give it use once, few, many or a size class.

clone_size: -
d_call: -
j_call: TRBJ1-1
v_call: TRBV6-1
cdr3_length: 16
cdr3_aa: CASSGSRQRVNTEAFF
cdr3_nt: TGTGCCAGCAGTGGGAGCCGACAGCGAGTGAACACTGAAGCTTTCTTT

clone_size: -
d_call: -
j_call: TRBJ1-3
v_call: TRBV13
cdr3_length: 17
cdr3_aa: CASSAADLIPSGNTIYF
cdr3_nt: TGTGCCAGCAGCGCCGCAGATTTAATCCCCTCTGGAAACACCATATATTTT

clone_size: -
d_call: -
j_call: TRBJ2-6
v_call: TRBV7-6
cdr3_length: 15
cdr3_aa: CASSFGRGGANVLTF
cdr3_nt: TGTGCCAGCAGCTTCGGCAGGGGCGGGGCCAACGTCCTGACTTTC

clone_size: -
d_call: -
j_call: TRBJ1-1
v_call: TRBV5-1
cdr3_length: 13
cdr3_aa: CASSPTGRTEAFF
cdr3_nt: TGCGCCAGCAGCCCTACAGGACGCACTGAAGCTTTCTTT

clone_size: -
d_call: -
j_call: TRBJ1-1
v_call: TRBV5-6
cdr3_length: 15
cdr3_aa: CASSLGRAGKLEAFF
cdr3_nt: TGTGCCAGCAGCTTGGGGAGAGCAGGGAAACTTGAAGCTTTCTTT

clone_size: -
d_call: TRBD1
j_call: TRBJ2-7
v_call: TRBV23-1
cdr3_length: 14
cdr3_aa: CASTTRTGSCEQYF
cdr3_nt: TGCGCCAGCACCACCCGGACAGGGTCTTGCGAGCAGTACTTC

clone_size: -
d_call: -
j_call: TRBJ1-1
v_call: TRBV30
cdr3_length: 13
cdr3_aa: CAWSPASGTKAFF
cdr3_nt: TGTGCCTGGAGTCCCGCCTCGGGGACAAAAGCTTTCTTT

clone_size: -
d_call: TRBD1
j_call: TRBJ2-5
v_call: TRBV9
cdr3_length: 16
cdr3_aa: CASSVEGQTNQETQYF
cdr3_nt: TGTGCCAGCAGCGTAGAGGGACAGACAAACCAAGAGACCCAGTACTTC

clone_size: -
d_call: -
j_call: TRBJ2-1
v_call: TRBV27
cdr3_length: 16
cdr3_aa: CASSLMGGWSYNEQFF
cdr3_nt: TGTGCCAGCAGTTTAATGGGGGGTTGGTCCTACAATGAGCAGTTCTTC

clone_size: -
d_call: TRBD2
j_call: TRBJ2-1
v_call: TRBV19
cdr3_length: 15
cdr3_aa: CASSIGTSGSDEQFF
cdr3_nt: TGTGCCAGTAGTATCGGGACTAGCGGGAGCGATGAGCAGTTCTTC

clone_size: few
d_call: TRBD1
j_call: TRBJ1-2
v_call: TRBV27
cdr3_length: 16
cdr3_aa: CASSIGLAGGLYGYTF
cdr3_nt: TGTGCCAGCAGTATCGGATTGGCAGGGGGGTTATATGGCTACACCTTC

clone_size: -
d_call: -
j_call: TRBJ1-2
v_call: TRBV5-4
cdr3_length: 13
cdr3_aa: CASSRTSDYGYTF
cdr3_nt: TGTGCCAGCAGCCGCACAAGTGACTATGGCTACACCTTC

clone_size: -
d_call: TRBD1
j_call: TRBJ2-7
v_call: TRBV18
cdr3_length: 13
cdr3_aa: CATSRTGTNEQYF
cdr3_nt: TGTGCCACCTCCCGGACAGGAACTAACGAGCAGTACTTC

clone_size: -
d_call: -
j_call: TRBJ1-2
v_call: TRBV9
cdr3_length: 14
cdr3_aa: CASSVAVQRGGYTF
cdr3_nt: TGTGCCAGCAGCGTAGCAGTACAGAGGGGTGGCTACACCTTC

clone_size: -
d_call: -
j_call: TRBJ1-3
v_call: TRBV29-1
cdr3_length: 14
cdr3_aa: CSVARQGPGNTIYF
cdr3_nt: TGCAGCGTCGCACGTCAGGGGCCTGGAAACACCATATATTTT

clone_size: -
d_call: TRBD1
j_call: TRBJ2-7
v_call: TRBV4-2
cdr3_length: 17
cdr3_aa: CASSQVRTGYLGYEQYF
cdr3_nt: TGTGCCAGCAGCCAAGTTAGGACAGGGTATCTTGGGTACGAGCAGTACTTC

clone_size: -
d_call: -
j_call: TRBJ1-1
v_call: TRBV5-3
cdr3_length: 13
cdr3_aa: CARSLVGNTEAFF
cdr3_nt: TGTGCCAGAAGCTTGGTGGGGAACACTGAAGCTTTCTTT